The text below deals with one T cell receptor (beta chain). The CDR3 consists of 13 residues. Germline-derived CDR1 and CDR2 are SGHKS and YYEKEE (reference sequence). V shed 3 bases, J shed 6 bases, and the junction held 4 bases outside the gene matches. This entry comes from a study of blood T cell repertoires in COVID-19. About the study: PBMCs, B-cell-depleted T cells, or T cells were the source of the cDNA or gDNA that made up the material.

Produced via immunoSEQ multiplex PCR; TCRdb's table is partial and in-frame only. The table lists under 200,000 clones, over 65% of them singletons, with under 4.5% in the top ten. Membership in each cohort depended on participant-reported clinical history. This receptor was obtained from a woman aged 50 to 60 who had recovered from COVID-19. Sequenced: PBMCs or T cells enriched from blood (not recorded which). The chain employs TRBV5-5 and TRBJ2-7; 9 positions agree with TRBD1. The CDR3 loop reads CASSSTTGGEQYV. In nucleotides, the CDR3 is TGTGCCAGCAGCTCGACGACAGGGGGCGAGCAGTACGTC.